The sequence of this T cell receptor (beta chain) was determined in a study of beta chain features in type 1 diabetes. The CDR3 length is 15 residues. J lost 2 bases, V lost 8 bases, and 7 bases had no gene match. Per the germline V gene, CDR1 is SNHLY and CDR2 is FYNNEI. TCRB transcripts that were expressed got sequenced, as all of the isolated RNA had been reverse transcribed. Method: immunoSEQ multiplex PCR; TCRdb's copy keeps in-frame clones and lacks some. The data contain about 150,000 clones, over 8.5% of them singletons. The origin of this receptor is a man aged 18-30 years in good health. Sequencing input: central memory CD4+ T cells from blood. The chain has TRBV2 and TRBJ2-1, with 9 bases fitting TRBD2. In nucleotides, the CDR3 is TGTGCCAGCGAATTGGGCGGGAGGGCCTACAATGAGCAGTTCTTC. Residues: CASELGGRAYNEQFF.